The entry below gives a single T cell receptor (beta chain) sequence along with its context. Method: immunoSEQ multiplex PCR; TCRdb's copy keeps in-frame clones and lacks some. Found here are fewer than 40,000 clones, about 80% of them singletons; the top ten hold roughly a third. The CDR3 is 13 residues long. The germline V and J ends were trimmed by 5 bases and 5 bases, with 12 bases remaining between them. The data belong to a study of blood T cell repertoires in COVID-19. The gene calls are TRBV12-3 or TRBV12-4 and TRBJ1-1; D is perhaps TRBD1 (5 bases). The source is a man older than 75 with acute or convalescent COVID-19. Sequencing was done on a sample of peripheral blood. The CDR3 loop is CASSPQGGTEAFF. The CDR3 nucleotides are TGTGCCAGCAGTCCCCAGGGAGGGACTGAAGCTTTCTTT.